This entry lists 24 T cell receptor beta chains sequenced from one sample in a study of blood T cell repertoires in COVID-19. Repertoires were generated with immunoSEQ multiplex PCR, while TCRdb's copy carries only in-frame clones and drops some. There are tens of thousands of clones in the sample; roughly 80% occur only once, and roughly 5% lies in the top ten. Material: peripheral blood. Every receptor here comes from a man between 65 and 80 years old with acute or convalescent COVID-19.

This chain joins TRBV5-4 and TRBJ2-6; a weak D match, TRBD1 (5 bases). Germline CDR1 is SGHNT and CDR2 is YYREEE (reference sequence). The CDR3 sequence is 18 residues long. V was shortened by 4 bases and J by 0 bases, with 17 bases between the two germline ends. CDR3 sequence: CASSPPAGILSGANVLTF. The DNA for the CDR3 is TGTGCCAGCAGCCCCCCAGCAGGGATACTCTCTGGGGCCAACGTCCTGACTTTC.

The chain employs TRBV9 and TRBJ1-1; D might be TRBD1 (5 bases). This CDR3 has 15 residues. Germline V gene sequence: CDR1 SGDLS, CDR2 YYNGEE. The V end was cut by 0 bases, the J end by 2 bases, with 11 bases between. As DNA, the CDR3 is TGTGCCAGCAGCGTAGATCCAGGACAAAACACTGAAGCTTTCTTT. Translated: CASSVDPGQNTEAFF.

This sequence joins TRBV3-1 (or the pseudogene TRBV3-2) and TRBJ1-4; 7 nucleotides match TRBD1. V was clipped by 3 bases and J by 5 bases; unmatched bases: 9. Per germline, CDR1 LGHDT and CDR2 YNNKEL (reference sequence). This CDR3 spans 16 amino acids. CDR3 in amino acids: CASSQDSETGNEKLFF. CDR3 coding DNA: TGTGCCAGCAGCCAGGACTCAGAGACAGGGAATGAAAAACTGTTTTTT.

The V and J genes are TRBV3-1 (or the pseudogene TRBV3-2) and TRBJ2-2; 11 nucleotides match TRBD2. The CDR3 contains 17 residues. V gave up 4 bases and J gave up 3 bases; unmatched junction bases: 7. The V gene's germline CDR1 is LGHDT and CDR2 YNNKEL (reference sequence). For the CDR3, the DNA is TGTGCCAGCAGCCGGTTTAGCGGGGGGGCCGACACCGGGGAGCTGTTTTTT. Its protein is CASSRFSGGADTGELFF.

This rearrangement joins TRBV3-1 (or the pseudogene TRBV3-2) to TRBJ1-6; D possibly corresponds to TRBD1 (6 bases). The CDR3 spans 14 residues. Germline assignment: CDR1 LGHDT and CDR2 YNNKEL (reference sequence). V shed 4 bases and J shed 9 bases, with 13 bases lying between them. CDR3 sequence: CASSRRDIGSPLHF. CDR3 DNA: TGTGCCAGCAGCCGCCGGGACATCGGTTCACCCCTCCACTTT.

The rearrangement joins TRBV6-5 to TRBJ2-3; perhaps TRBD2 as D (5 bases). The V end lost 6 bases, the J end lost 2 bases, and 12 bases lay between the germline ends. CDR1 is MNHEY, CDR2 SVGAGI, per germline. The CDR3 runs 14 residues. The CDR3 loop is CASRPGLFTDTQYF. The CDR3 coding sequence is TGTGCCAGCAGGCCCGGACTCTTCACAGATACGCAGTATTTT.

Here the CDR3 reads CASSPGQGEHGYTF. The CDR3 DNA reads as TGTGCCAGCTCACCGGGACAGGGGGAGCATGGCTACACCTTC. The chain links TRBV18 to TRBJ1-2, with 11 bases aligning to TRBD1. This CDR3 comprises 14 residues. The germline gives CDR1 KGHSH, CDR2 LQKENI. The trim removed 3 bases at V and 6 bases at J, leaving 3 bases unmatched.

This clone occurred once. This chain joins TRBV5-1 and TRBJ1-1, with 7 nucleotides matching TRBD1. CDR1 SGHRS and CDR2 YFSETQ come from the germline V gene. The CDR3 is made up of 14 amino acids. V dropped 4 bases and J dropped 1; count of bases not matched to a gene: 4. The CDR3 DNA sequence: TGCGCCAGCAGCATCCGACAGGGGAACACTGAAGCTTTCTTT. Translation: CASSIRQGNTEAFF.

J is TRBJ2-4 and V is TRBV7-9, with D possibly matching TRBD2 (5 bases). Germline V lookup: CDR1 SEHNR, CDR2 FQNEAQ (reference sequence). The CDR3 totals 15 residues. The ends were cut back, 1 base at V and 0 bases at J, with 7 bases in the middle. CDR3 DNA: TGTGCCAGCAGCTTAGTTGAGGGAGCCAAAAACATTCAGTACTTC. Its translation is CASSLVEGAKNIQYF.

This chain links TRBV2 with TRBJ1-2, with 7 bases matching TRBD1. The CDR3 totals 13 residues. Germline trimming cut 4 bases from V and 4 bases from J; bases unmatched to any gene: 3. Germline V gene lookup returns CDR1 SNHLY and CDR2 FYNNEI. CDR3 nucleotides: TGTGCCAGCAGTGGACAGGGAAGCTATGGCTACACCTTC. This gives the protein CASSGQGSYGYTF.

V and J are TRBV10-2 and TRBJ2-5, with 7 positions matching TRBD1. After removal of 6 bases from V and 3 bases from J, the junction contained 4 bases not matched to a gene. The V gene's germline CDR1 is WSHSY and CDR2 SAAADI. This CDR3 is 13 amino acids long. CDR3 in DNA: TGCGCCAGCAGCTCCGGGACAGAAGAGACCCAGTACTTC. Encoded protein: CASSSGTEETQYF.

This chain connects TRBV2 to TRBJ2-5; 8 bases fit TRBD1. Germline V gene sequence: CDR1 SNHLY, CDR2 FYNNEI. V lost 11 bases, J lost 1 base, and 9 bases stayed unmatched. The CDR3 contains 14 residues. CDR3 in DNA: TGTGCCGGAGGACAGGGCACGATCCAAGAGACCCAGTACTTC. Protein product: CAGGQGTIQETQYF.

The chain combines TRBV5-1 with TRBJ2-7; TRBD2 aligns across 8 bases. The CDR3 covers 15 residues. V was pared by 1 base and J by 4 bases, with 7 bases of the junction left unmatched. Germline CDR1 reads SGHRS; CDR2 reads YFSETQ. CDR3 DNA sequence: TGCGCCAGCAGCTTGATTAGCGGGGCGACATACGAGCAGTACTTC. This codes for CASSLISGATYEQYF.

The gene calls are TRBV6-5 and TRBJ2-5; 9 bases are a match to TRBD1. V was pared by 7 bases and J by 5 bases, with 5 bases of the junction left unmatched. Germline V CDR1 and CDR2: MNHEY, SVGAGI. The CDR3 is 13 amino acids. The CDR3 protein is CASKGQGRETQYF. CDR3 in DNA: TGTGCCAGCAAGGGACAGGGACGGGAGACCCAGTACTTC.

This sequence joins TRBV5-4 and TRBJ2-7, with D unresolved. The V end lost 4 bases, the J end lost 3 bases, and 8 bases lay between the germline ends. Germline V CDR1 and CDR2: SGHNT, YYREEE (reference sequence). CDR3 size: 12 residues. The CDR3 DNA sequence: TGTGCCAGCAGCCGAGACAACTACGAGCAGTACTTC. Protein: CASSRDNYEQYF.

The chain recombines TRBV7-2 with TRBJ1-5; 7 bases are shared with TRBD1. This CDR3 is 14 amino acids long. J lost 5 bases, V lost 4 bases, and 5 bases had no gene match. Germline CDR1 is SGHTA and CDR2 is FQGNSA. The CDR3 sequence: CASSSDRRYQPQHF. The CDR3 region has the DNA TGTGCCAGCAGCTCGGACAGGCGATATCAGCCCCAGCATTTT. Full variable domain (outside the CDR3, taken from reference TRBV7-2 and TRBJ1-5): GAGVSQSPSNKVTEKGKDVELRCDPISGHTALYWYRQSLGQGLEFLIYFQGNSAPDKSGLPSDRFSAERTGGSVSTLTIQRTQQEDSAVYLCASSSDRRYQPQHFGDGTRLSIL.

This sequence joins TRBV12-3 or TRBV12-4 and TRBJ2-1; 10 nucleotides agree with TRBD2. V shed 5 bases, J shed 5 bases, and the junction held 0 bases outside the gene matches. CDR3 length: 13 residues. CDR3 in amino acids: CASSTSGDNEQFF. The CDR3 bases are TGTGCCAGCAGTACTAGCGGGGACAATGAGCAGTTCTTC.

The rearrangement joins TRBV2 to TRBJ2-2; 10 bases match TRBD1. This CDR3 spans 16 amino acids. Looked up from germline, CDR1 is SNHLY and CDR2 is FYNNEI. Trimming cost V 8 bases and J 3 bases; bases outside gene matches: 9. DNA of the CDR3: TGTGCCAGCGGGAGACAGGGGGCAGGGGACACCGGGGAGCTGTTTTTT. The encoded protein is CASGRQGAGDTGELFF.

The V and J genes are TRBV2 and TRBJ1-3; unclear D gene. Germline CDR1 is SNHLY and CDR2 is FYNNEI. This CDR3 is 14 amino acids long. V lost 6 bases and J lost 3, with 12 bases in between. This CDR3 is CASRVRGFGNTIYF. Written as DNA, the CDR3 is TGTGCCAGCAGGGTTAGAGGGTTTGGAAACACCATATATTTT.

The CDR3 bases are TGCGCCAGCAGCGCTGGACTAGCGGGTCTTCAGGGGCAGTTCTTC. Its protein is CASSAGLAGLQGQFF. The chain is built from TRBV10-1 and TRBJ2-1; 11 bases fit TRBD2. From germline, CDR1 is WNHNN and CDR2 SYGVQD (reference sequence). With V trimmed by 6 bases and J by 12 bases, 13 bases remained unmatched. CDR3 length equals 15 residues.

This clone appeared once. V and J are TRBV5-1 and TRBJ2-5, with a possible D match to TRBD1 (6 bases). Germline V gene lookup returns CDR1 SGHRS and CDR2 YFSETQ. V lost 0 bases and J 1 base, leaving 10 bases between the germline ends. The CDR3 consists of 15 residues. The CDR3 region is CASSLGVGGQETQYF. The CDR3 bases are TGCGCCAGCAGCTTGGGGGTAGGGGGCCAAGAGACCCAGTACTTC. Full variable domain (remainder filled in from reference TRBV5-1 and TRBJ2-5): KAGVTQTPRYLIKTRGQQVTLSCSPISGHRSVSWYQQTPGQGLQFLFEYFSETQRNKGNFPGRFSGRQFSNSRSEMNVSTLELGDSALYLCASSLGVGGQETQYFGPGTRLLVL.

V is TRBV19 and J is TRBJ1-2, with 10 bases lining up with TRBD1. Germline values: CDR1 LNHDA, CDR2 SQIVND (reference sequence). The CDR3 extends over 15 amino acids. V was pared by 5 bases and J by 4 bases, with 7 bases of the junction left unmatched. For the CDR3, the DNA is TGTGCCAGTAGTTTCGAGGACAGGGGGGCCTATGGCTACACCTTC. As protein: CASSFEDRGAYGYTF. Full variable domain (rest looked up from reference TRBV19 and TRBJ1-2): DGGITQSPKYLFRKEGQNVTLSCEQNLNHDAMYWYRQDPGQGLRLIYYSQIVNDFQKGDIAEGYSVSREKKESFPLTVTSAQKNPTAFYLCASSFEDRGAYGYTFGSGTRLTVV.

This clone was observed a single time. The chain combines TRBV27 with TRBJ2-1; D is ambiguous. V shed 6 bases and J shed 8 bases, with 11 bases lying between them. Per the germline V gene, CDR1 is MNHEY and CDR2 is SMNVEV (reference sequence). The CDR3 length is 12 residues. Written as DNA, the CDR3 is TGTGCCAGCAGCTCCCCAGAGGATGAGCAGTTCTTC. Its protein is CASSSPEDEQFF.

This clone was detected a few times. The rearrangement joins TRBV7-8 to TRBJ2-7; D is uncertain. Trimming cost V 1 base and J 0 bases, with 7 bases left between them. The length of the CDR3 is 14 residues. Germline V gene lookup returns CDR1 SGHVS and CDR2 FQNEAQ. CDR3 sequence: CASSLEYSSYEQYF. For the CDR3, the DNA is TGTGCCAGCAGCTTAGAGTACAGCTCCTACGAGCAGTACTTC.